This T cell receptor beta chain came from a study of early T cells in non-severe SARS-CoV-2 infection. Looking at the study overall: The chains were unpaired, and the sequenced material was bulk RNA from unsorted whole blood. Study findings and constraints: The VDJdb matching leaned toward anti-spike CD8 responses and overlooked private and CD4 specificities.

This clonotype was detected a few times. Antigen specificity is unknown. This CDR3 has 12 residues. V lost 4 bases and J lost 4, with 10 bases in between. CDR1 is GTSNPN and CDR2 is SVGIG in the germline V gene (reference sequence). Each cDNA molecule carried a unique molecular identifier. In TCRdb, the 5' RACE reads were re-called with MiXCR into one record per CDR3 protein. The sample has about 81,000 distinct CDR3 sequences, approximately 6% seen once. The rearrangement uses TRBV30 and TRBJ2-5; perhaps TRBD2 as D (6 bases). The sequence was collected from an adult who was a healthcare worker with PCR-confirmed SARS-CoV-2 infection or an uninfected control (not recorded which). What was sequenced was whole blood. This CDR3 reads CAWKAGGETQYF. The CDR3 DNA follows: TGTGCCTGGAAGGCCGGGGGAGAGACCCAGTACTTC.